The 14 T cell receptor beta chains in this list originate from one sample, sequenced in a study of a mutant IDH1 vaccine in newly diagnosed glioma. These receptors are not linked to any known antigen. Noted time point: week 5, during vaccination. Vaccinated patients received 300 ug of mutant IDH1 20-mer peptide per dose, with topical imiquimod. Sequencing used immunoSEQ multiplex PCR; TCRdb keeps in-frame clones, though not all of them. The table includes around 38,000 clones, approximately 83% detected once. This specimen was PBMCs, taken from a glioma patient whose treatment included an IDH1 peptide vaccine. The receptor set was obtained from a man aged 25 to 40 with glioma.

In this sample, this clone turned up once. This sequence joins TRBV28 and TRBJ2-2, with TRBD2 matching 7 bases. The CDR3 runs 17 residues. Germline CDR1 is MDHEN and CDR2 is SYDVKM. V was pared by 3 bases and J by 1 base, with 8 bases of the junction left unmatched. DNA of the CDR3: TGTGCCAGCAGTTTTAGCCTCCCTAGCGGGAACACCGGGGAGCTGTTTTTT. Its protein is CASSFSLPSGNTGELFF.

This clone has just a few counts. The chain recombines TRBV18 with TRBJ1-1; D gene unclear. Per the germline V gene, CDR1 is KGHSH and CDR2 is LQKENI. There are 15 residues in the CDR3. The V gene lost 6 bases and the J gene lost 4 bases, with 18 bases spanning the gap. Here the CDR3 DNA reads TGTGCCAGCTCTCTTGGGTCGTTGGATTTCACTGAAGCTTTCTTT. It codes for CASSLGSLDFTEAFF.

The chain joins TRBV10-3 to TRBJ1-2; a weak D match, TRBD1 (5 bases). CDR3 length equals 15 residues. V was clipped by 7 bases and J by 8 bases, with 23 bases between them. Per germline, CDR1 ENHRY and CDR2 SYGVKD. The chain's CDR3 is CAIKDRDLTLGGYTF. In DNA, the CDR3 is TGTGCCATCAAAGACCGGGACCTCACCCTGGGAGGCTACACCTTC.

V gene TRBV2 combines with J gene TRBJ2-1; the D is unclear. Trimming took 0 bases from V and 0 from J, leaving 12 bases between them. This CDR3 has 17 amino acids. Germline CDR1 reads SNHLY; CDR2 reads FYNNEI. The CDR3 nucleotides read TGTGCCAGCAGTGAAGCCTCCATGAAAAGCTCCTACAATGAGCAGTTCTTC. Translating gives CASSEASMKSSYNEQFF.

This chain uses TRBV7-2 with TRBJ1-4; unclear D gene. Per germline, CDR1 SGHTA and CDR2 FQGNSA. This CDR3 region has 15 residues. V lost 5 bases and J 3 bases, leaving 13 bases between the germline ends. The CDR3 sequence: CASSLNIGANEKLFF. The CDR3 DNA sequence: TGTGCCAGCAGCCTAAATATTGGTGCTAATGAAAAACTGTTTTTT.

The gene calls are TRBV29-1 and TRBJ2-3, with 9 bases identical to TRBD2. The V gene's germline CDR1 is SQVTM and CDR2 ANQGSEA. The CDR3 is 16 amino acids. The ends lost 1 base at V and 2 bases at J; junction bases unmatched: 7. The CDR3 loop is CSVEGLAETSTDTQYF. The CDR3 DNA follows: TGCAGCGTTGAAGGACTAGCGGAGACGTCCACAGATACGCAGTATTTT.

This chain uses TRBV13 with TRBJ2-1; TRBD2 might be the D (9 bases). The CDR3 is 16 residues long. The germline V gene has CDR1 PRHDT and CDR2 FYEKMQ (reference sequence). The V end lost 5 bases, the J end lost 5 bases, and 19 bases lay between the germline ends. CDR3 nucleotide sequence: TGTGCCAGCAGCCAACGGCTAGCGGGACAGGACAATGAGCAGTTCTTC. This sequence encodes CASSQRLAGQDNEQFF.

The V call is TRBV9, the J call TRBJ2-1; 8 nucleotides match TRBD2. This CDR3 is built from 19 residues. CDR1 and CDR2 (germline): SGDLS, YYNGEE. The trim removed 0 bases at V and 8 bases at J, leaving 19 bases unmatched. CDR3 loop: CASSVESGGRAGDYDEQFF. Written as DNA, the CDR3 is TGTGCCAGCAGCGTAGAATCCGGGGGACGAGCGGGAGATTACGATGAGCAGTTCTTC.

This chain joins TRBV30 and TRBJ2-7; perhaps TRBD2 as D (5 bases). The CDR3 runs 12 residues. The germline V gene encodes CDR1 GTSNPN and CDR2 SVGIG (reference sequence). Trimming shortened V by 5 bases and J by 2 bases, and 10 bases separated the two germline ends. CDR3: CAWRTPTYEQYF. The CDR3 DNA reads as TGTGCCTGGCGGACTCCCACCTACGAGCAGTACTTC.

The chain recombines TRBV9 with TRBJ1-6; tentatively, D is TRBD1 (5 bases). The germline V gene has CDR1 SGDLS and CDR2 YYNGEE. This CDR3 spans 14 amino acids. V was pared by 4 bases and J by 10 bases, with 15 bases between. The CDR3 sequence: CASSQRTSGSPLHF. CDR3 DNA sequence: TGTGCCAGCAGCCAACGGACATCCGGATCACCCCTCCACTTT.

Only one count was recorded for this clone. The CDR3 nucleotides read TGTGCCAGCAGTGAAGCGCCGGGGGACGAGCAGTACTTC. This sequence encodes CASSEAPGDEQYF. The J gene is TRBJ2-7, the V gene TRBV2; D perhaps matches TRBD2 (6 bases). The length of the CDR3 is 13 residues. Germline CDR1 reads SNHLY; CDR2 reads FYNNEI. Trimming shortened V by 0 bases and J by 5 bases, and 8 bases separated the two germline ends.

This chain connects TRBV4-2 to TRBJ1-2; 8 positions agree with TRBD1. Per the germline V gene, CDR1 is LGHNA and CDR2 is YNFKEQ. V lost 2 bases and J lost 2; bases outside the gene matches: 10. The CDR3 has 17 residues. For the CDR3, the DNA is TGTGCCAGCAGCCAACTTATCGGGCAGGGGGCAAACTATGGCTACACCTTC. Amino acid sequence: CASSQLIGQGANYGYTF.

V is TRBV28 and J is TRBJ1-2, with no clear D. Between the trimmed V and J ends, which lost 7 bases and 4 bases, there was a span of 13 bases. This CDR3 region has 13 residues. Germline V gene lookup returns CDR1 MDHEN and CDR2 SYDVKM. The DNA for the CDR3 is TGTGCCAGCAAAACGGGCGGAGTCTATGGCTACACCTTC. Its protein is CASKTGGVYGYTF.

V and J are TRBV18 and TRBJ1-6, with D hard to call. This CDR3 region has 14 residues. CDR1 KGHSH and CDR2 LQKENI come from the germline V gene. V lost 3 bases and J 9 bases, leaving 12 bases between the germline ends. The CDR3 loop is CASSPPGRISPLHF. DNA for the CDR3: TGTGCCAGCTCACCTCCCGGACGGATTTCACCCCTCCACTTT.